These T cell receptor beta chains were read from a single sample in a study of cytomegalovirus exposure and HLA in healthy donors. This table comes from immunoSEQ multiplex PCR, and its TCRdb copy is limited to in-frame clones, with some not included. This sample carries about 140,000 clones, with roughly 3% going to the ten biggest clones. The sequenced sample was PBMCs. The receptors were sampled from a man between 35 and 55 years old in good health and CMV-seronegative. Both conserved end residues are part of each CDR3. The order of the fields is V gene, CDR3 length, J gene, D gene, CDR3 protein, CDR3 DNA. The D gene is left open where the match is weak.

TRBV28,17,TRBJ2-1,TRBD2,CASSFLGLIGGGNEQFF,TGTGCCAGCAGTTTTTTAGGTTTGATCGGCGGGGGAAATGAGCAGTTCTTC
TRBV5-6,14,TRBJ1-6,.,CASSFGQPNSPLHF,TGTGCCAGCAGCTTCGGTCAACCAAATTCACCCCTCCACTTT
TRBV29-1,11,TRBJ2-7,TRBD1,CSVARGNEQYF,TGCAGCGTTGCCAGGGGGAACGAGCAGTACTTC
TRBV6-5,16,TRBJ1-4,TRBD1,CASSYSGGDRGEKLFF,TGTGCCAGCAGTTACTCGGGGGGCGACAGGGGAGAAAAACTGTTTTTT
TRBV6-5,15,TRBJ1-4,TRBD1,CATQDRVGVREKLFF,TGTGCCACCCAAGACAGGGTGGGCGTTCGTGAAAAACTGTTTTTT
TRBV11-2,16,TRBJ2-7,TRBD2,CASSAGGGGTSYEQYF,TGTGCCAGCAGCGCCGGAGGCGGGGGGACCTCCTACGAGCAGTACTTC
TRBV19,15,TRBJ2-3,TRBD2,CASSIKRGPTDTQYF,TGTGCCAGTAGTATCAAGCGGGGGCCCACAGATACGCAGTATTTT
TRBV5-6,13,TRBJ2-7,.,CASSLRGRGEQYF,TGTGCCAGCAGCTTGAGGGGGCGGGGCGAGCAGTACTTC
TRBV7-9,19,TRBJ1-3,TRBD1,CASSLATGQGAYSGNTIYF,TGTGCCAGCAGCTTAGCCACGGGACAGGGGGCTTACTCTGGAAACACCATATATTTT
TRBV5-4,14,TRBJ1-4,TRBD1,CASSTDRADEKLFF,TGTGCCAGCAGCACCGACAGGGCCGATGAAAAACTGTTTTTT
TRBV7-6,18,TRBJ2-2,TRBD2,CASSLTSGGIANTGELFF,TGTGCCAGCAGCCTGACTAGCGGGGGGATCGCGAACACCGGGGAGCTGTTTTTT
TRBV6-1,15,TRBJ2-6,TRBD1,CASSRQGTGANVLTF,TGTGCCAGCAGCAGACAGGGGACCGGGGCCAACGTCCTGACTTTC
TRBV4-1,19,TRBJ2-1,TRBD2,CASSQGSLLAGGVGNEQFF,TGCGCCAGCAGCCAAGGTTCCCTACTAGCGGGTGGGGTAGGGAATGAGCAGTTCTTC
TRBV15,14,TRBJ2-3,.,CATSNQRSTDTQYF,TGTGCCACCAGCAACCAGCGGAGCACAGATACGCAGTATTTT
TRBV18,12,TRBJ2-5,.,CASSTNQETQYF,TGTGCCAGCTCGACTAATCAAGAGACCCAGTACTTC
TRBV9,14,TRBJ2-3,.,CASSVERLGDTQYF,TGTGCCAGCAGCGTAGAGAGGTTGGGAGATACGCAGTATTTT
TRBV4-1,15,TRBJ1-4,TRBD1,CASSQDDRDYEKLFF,TGCGCCAGCAGCCAAGATGACAGGGATTATGAAAAACTGTTTTTT
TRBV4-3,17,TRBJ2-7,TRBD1,CASSQEGGQGTAYEQYF,TGCGCCAGCAGCCAAGAGGGGGGACAGGGGACAGCCTACGAGCAGTACTTC
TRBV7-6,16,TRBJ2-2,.,CASSLGQGLNTGELFF,TGTGCCAGCAGCTTAGGGCAGGGTTTAAACACCGGGGAGCTGTTTTTT
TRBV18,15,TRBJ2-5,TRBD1,CASSPPGGQKETQYF,TGTGCCAGCTCACCACCTGGGGGACAGAAAGAGACCCAGTACTTC
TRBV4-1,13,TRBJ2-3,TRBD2,CASSQSGTRDRYF,TGCGCCAGCAGCCAGTCCGGGACTAGAGATCGGTATTTT
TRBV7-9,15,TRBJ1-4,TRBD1,CASSGRTGGGEKLFF,TGTGCCAGCAGCGGGCGGACAGGGGGCGGGGAAAAACTGTTTTTT
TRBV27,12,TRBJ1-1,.,CASSKQWGGAFF,TGTGCCAGCAGTAAACAGTGGGGGGGAGCTTTCTTT
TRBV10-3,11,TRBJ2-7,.,CATRISYEQYF,TGTGCCACCAGGATTTCCTACGAGCAGTACTTC
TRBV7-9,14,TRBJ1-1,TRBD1,CASSLLSQGAEAFF,TGTGCCAGCAGCCTCCTCTCACAGGGGGCTGAAGCTTTCTTT
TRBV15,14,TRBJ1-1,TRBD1,CAAKTGQGNTEAFF,TGTGCCGCCAAGACGGGACAGGGGAACACTGAAGCTTTCTTT
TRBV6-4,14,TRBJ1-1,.,CASSATPGNTEAFF,TGTGCCAGCAGTGCTACCCCCGGGAACACTGAAGCTTTCTTT
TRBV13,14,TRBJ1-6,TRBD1,CASSSGTVGSPLHF,TGTGCCAGCAGCTCCGGGACAGTTGGTTCACCCCTCCACTTT
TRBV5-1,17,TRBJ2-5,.,CASSLPRDTGGRETQYF,TGCGCCAGCAGCTTGCCCCGGGACACGGGGGGCAGGGAGACCCAGTACTTC
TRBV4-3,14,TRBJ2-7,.,CASSRDIFSYEQYF,TGCGCCAGCAGCCGGGACATTTTCTCCTACGAGCAGTACTTC
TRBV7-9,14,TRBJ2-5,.,CASSLLQGLETQYF,TGTGCCAGCAGCTTATTACAGGGTCTGGAGACCCAGTACTTC
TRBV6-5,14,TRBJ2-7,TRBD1,CASRTPGQGPEQYF,TGTGCCAGCAGAACCCCGGGACAGGGGCCCGAGCAGTACTTC
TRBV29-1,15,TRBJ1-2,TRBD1,CSVEKGTGGIYGYTF,TGCAGCGTTGAAAAGGGGACAGGGGGCATCTATGGCTACACCTTC
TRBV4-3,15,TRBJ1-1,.,CASSQRQRAGTEAFF,TGCGCCAGCAGCCAAAGGCAGAGGGCCGGCACTGAAGCTTTCTTT
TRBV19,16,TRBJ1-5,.,CASIPPGHRGAQPQHF,TGTGCCAGTATCCCCCCGGGACATAGGGGCGCTCAGCCCCAGCATTTT
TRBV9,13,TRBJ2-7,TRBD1,CASSVDRGSEQYF,TGTGCCAGCAGCGTAGACAGGGGCAGCGAGCAGTACTTC
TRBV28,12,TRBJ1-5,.,CASSLGRQPQHF,TGTGCCAGCAGTCTCGGGAGGCAGCCCCAGCATTTT
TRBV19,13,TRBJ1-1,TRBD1,CASTPTGDTEAFF,TGTGCCAGTACCCCGACAGGGGACACTGAAGCTTTCTTT
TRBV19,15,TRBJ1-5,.,CASISNRVVDQPQHF,TGTGCCAGTATCTCCAACAGGGTGGTGGATCAGCCCCAGCATTTT
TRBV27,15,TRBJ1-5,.,CASSRLTASNQPQHF,TGTGCCAGCAGCCGCCTGACAGCTAGCAATCAGCCCCAGCATTTT
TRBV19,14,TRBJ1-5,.,CASSIGQTQRPQHF,TGTGCCAGTAGTATCGGACAGACGCAAAGGCCCCAGCATTTT
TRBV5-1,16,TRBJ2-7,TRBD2,CASSLASSGGHYEQYF,TGCGCCAGCAGCTTGGCCTCTAGCGGGGGGCATTACGAGCAGTACTTC
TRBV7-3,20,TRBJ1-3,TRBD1,CASSLRPRDRGLSSGNTIYF,TGTGCCAGCAGCTTAAGACCTAGGGACAGGGGTTTAAGCTCTGGAAACACCATATATTTT
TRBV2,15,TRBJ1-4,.,CASSGRGTPNEKLFF,TGTGCCAGCAGTGGACGGGGGACTCCTAATGAAAAACTGTTTTTT
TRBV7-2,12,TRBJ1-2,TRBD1,CASSLTGNGYTF,TGTGCCAGCAGCTTGACAGGGAATGGCTACACCTTC
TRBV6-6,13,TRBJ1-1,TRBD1,CATRFEGAGEAFF,TGTGCCACCCGTTTTGAGGGGGCTGGTGAAGCTTTCTTT
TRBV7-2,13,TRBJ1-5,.,CASSFGQLQPQHF,TGTGCCAGCAGCTTCGGACAGCTTCAGCCCCAGCATTTT
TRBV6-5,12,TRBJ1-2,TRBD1,CASKTGGYGYTF,TGTGCCAGCAAGACAGGGGGGTATGGCTACACCTTC
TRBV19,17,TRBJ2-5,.,CASSTTPRGDRRETQYF,TGTGCCAGTAGTACTACCCCCAGGGGGGATCGTCGGGAGACCCAGTACTTC
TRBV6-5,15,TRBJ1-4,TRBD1,CASTTGAGGIEKLFF,TGTGCCAGCACTACCGGAGCAGGGGGGATTGAAAAACTGTTTTTT
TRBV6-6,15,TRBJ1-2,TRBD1,CASSYSGQGTFGYTF,TGTGCCAGCAGTTACTCGGGACAGGGAACGTTTGGCTACACCTTC
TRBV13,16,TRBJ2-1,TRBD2,CASSRLIPGLAIEQFF,TGTGCCAGCAGCCGTTTAATCCCGGGACTAGCGATTGAGCAGTTCTTC
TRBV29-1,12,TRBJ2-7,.,CSVMDRSYEQYF,TGCAGCGTGATGGACAGATCCTACGAGCAGTACTTC
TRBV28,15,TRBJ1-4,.,CASSLDTATNEKLFF,TGTGCCAGCAGTTTAGACACTGCAACTAATGAAAAACTGTTTTTT
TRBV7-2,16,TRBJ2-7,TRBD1,CASSPPRRTGYYEQYF,TGTGCCAGCAGCCCACCGCGCAGGACAGGGTACTACGAGCAGTACTTC
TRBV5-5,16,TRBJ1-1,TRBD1,CASSYDRDRLNTEAFF,TGTGCCAGCAGCTACGATCGGGACAGGCTAAACACTGAAGCTTTCTTT